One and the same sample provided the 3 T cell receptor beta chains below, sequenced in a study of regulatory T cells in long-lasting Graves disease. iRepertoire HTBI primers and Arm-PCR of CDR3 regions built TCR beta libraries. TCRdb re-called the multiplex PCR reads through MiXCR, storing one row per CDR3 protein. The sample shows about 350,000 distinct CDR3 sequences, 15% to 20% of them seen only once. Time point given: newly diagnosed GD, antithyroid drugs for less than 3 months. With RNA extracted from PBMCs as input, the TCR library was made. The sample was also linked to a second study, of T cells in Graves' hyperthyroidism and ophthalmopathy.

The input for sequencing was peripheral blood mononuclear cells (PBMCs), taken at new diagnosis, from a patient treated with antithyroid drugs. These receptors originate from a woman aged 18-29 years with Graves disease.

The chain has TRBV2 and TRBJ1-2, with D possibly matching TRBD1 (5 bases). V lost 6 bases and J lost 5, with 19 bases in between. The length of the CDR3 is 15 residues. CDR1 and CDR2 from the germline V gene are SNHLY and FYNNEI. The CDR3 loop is CASRPLTGAGYGYTF. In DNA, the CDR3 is TGTGCCAGCAGACCCCTTACTGGGGCTGGATATGGCTACACCTTC.

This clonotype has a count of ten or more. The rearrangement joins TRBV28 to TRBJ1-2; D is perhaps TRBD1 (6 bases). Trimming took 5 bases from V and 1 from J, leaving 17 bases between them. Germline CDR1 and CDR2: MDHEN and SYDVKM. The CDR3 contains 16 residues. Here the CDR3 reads CASSPPRTVINYGYTF. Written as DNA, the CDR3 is TGTGCCAGCAGTCCCCCCAGGACAGTAATTAACTATGGCTACACCTTC.

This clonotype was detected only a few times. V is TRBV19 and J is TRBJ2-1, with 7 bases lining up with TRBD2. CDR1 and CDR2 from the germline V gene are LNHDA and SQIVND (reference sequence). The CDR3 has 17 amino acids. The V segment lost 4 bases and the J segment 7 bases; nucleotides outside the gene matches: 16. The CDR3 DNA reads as TGTGCCAGTAGTAAGGGGACTCCTAACGGGGGGTGGAATGAGCAGTTCTTC. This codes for CASSKGTPNGGWNEQFF.